This is a list of T cell receptor beta chains from one sample in a study of regulatory T cells in long-lasting Graves disease. One entry per CDR3 protein results from TCRdb running MiXCR on the multiplex PCR reads. This table has fewer than 450,000 distinct CDR3 sequences, 23% appearing once. Source: peripheral blood mononuclear cells (PBMCs), taken when the disease was refractory, from a patient treated with antithyroid drugs. The receptors were gathered from a female donor with Graves disease. CDR3s include the opening cysteine and the closing phenylalanine or tryptophan.

TRBV30,TRBJ1-1,CASTGFPEAFF
TRBV2,TRBJ1-6,CASSVRQGESPLHF
TRBV6-2/TRBV6-3,TRBJ2-1,CASSPTRLAGFHEQFF
TRBV12-3/TRBV12-4,TRBJ2-7,CASRGDLGEQYF
TRBV7-9,TRBJ1-2,CASSPTDRGPNYGYTF
TRBV5-6,TRBJ1-2,CASEQGRDYGYTF
TRBV29-1,-,CSARPVAKNIQYF
TRBV28,TRBJ1-1,CASSLWGGQGSSEAFF
TRBV27,TRBJ2-7,CASSPGQGLYEQYF
TRBV5-1,TRBJ2-7,CASSFGDRRVKYEQYF
TRBV5-1,TRBJ1-2,CASSSSGTGRLDYGYTF
TRBV19,TRBJ1-1,CASNQQGAYTEAFF
TRBV6-5,TRBJ2-5,CASSSGLAAGAQYF
TRBV6-2/TRBV6-3,TRBJ2-5,CASIQNPTGAGGETQYF
TRBV5-1,TRBJ2-7,CASSFATSGSDEQYF
TRBV2,TRBJ2-3,CASSEEVGGITDTQYF
TRBV20-1,TRBJ2-7,CSASPSLSGRTYEQYF
TRBV7-2,TRBJ2-5,CASSLASGGGGLHF
TRBV20-1,TRBJ2-1,CSARDPSREEQFF
TRBV19,TRBJ2-3,CASSIGSLAGVHADTQYF
TRBV5-1,TRBJ2-7,CASSMTLLDYEQYF
TRBV7-2,TRBJ2-7,CASSIPGLMRKNEQYF
TRBV19,TRBJ1-6,CASSDRGSETSPLHF
TRBV15,TRBJ2-7,CATALREQEQYF
TRBV11-2,TRBJ2-7,CASSLRDRSYEQYF
TRBV18,TRBJ2-1,CASSPPAGGSDGEQFF
TRBV27,TRBJ2-7,CASSPKDGPNYEQYF
TRBV19,TRBJ1-2,CASKGRQGQGLNGYTF
TRBV12-3/TRBV12-4,TRBJ1-4,CASSSAHGETLFF
TRBV30,TRBJ2-7,CAWGSTGWGEQYF
TRBV19,TRBJ1-1,CASSPGTHGGTEAFF
TRBV5-1,TRBJ2-7,CASSLTAATTYEQYF
TRBV10-2,TRBJ2-7,CASGDRGLNEQYF
TRBV20-1,TRBJ1-2,CSALENYGYTF
TRBV6-9,TRBJ2-7,CASSYLTLFSYEQYF
TRBV20-1,TRBJ2-7,CSARALQGPYEQYF
TRBV14,TRBJ1-1,CASSQDDGFF
TRBV2,TRBJ1-5,CASSEEQANQPQHF
TRBV6-1,TRBJ1-1,CASRAQEVNTEAFF
TRBV5-1,TRBJ1-3,CASSLDGDNSGNTIYF
TRBV6-1,TRBJ2-7,CASILGSYEQYF